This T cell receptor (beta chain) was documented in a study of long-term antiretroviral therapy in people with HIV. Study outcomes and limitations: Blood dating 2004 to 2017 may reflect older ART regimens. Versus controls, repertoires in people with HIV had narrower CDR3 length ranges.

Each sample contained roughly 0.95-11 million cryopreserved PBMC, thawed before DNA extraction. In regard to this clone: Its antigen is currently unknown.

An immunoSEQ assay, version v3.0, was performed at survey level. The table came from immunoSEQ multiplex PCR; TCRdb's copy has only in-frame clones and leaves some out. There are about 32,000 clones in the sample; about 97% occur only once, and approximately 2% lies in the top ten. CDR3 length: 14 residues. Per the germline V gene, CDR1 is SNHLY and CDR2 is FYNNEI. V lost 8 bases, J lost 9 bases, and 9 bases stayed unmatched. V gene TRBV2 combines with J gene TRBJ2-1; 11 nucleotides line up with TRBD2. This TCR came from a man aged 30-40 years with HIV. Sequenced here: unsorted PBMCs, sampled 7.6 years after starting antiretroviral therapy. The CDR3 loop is CASLGTSGLSEQFF. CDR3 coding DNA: TGTGCCAGCCTTGGGACTAGCGGATTAAGTGAGCAGTTCTTC.